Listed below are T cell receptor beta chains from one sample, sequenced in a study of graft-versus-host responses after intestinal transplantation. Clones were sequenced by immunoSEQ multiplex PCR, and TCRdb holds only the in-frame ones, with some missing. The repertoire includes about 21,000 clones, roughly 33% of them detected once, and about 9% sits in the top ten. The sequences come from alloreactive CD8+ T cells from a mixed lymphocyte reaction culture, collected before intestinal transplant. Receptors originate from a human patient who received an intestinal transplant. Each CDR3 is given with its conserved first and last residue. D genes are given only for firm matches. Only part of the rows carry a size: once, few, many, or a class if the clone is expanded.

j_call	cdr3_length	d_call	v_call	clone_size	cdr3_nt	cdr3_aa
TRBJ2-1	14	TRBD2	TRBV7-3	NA	TGTGCCAGCAGCTTAGCGGGAGGGGCCAATGAGCAGTTCTTC	CASSLAGGANEQFF
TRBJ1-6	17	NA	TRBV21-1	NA	TGTGCCAGCAGCCGACGGACAGCATACCCACCTAATTCACCCCTCCACTTT	CASSRRTAYPPNSPLHF
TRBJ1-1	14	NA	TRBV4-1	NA	TGCGCCAGCAGCCAAGAATCGGGAGGAAGAGAAGCTTTCTTT	CASSQESGGREAFF
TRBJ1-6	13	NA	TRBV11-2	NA	TGTGCCAGCAGCTTAGTTTCGTTATCACCCCTCCACTTT	CASSLVSLSPLHF
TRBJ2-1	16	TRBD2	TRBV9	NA	TGTGCCAGCAGCCCCTCCTGGGGACTAGCGAGAAATGAGCAGTTCTTC	CASSPSWGLARNEQFF
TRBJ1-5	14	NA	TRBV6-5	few	TGTGCCAGCGTGGGGGTTTATAGCAATCAGCCCCAGCATTTT	CASVGVYSNQPQHF
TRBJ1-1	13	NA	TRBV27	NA	TGTGCCAGCAGTTTATCTGAGGGAGCTGAAGCTTTCTTT	CASSLSEGAEAFF
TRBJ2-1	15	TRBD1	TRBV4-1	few	TGCGCCAGCAGCCAAGTAGGGGGCACAGGGAATGAGCAGTTCTTC	CASSQVGGTGNEQFF
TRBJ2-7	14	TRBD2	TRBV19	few	TGTGCCAGTAGTCCCGGGACTAGCGGCTACGAGCAGTACTTC	CASSPGTSGYEQYF
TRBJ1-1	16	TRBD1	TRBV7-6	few	TGTGCCAGCAGCTTAGAGCCGGGACAGCCGAACACTGAAGCTTTCTTT	CASSLEPGQPNTEAFF
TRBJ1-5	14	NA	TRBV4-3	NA	TGCGCCAGCAGCCAGGTTGGGGGGGTAGTGGCCCAGCATTTT	CASSQVGGVVAQHF
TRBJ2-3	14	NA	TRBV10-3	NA	TGTGCCATCAGTGTCTGGGGAGTAGGAGATACGCAGTATTTT	CAISVWGVGDTQYF
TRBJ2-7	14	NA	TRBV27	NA	TGTGCCAGCAGTTTGGGCAGGGGCTCCTACGAGCAGTACTTC	CASSLGRGSYEQYF
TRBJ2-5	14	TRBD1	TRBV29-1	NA	TGCAGCGTCGAGGGACAGGGAGGATTAGAGACCCAGTACTTC	CSVEGQGGLETQYF
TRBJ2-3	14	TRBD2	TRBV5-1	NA	TGCGCCAGCAGCCTCCGACTAGCGGGGCCCTCGCAGTATTTT	CASSLRLAGPSQYF
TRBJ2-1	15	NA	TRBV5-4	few	TGTGCCAGCAGCTCGGAGGGGAGCTCCTACAATGAGCAGTTCTTC	CASSSEGSSYNEQFF
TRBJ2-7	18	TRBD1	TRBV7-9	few	TGTGCCAGCAGCTTTAGTTCCGACGGGCGACAGGGGTGGGACGAGCAGTACTTC	CASSFSSDGRQGWDEQYF
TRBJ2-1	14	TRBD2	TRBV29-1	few	TGCAGCGTTGAAGCTAGCGGGGGGGCGGGTGAGCAGTTCTTC	CSVEASGGAGEQFF
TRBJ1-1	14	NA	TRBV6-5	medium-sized	TGTGCCAGCAGTTACTCCAGGGGGAACACTGAAGCTTTCTTT	CASSYSRGNTEAFF
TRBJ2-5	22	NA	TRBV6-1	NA	TGTGCCAGCAGTGAACAAATTGGAACCGCGTTCAACATCTTTTCCCCCCAAGAGACCCAGTACTTC	CASSEQIGTAFNIFSPQETQYF
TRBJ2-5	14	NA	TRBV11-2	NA	TGTGCCAGCAGCTTACTGCCAGCACAAGAGACCCAGTACTTC	CASSLLPAQETQYF
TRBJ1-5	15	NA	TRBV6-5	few	TGTGCCAGCAGGGATACAGGGTATAGCAATCAGCCCCAGCATTTT	CASRDTGYSNQPQHF
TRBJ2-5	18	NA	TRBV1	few	TGCACCAGCAGCCTAAGGACTAGCGGGGACCCGTACCAAGAGACCCAGTACTTC	CTSSLRTSGDPYQETQYF
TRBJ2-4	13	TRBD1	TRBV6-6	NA	TGTGCCAGCGGCGGGACAGGGGTAAACATTCAGTACTTC	CASGGTGVNIQYF
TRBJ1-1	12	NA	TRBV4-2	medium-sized	TGTGCCAGCAGCCCCACCGGAACTGAAGCTTTCTTT	CASSPTGTEAFF
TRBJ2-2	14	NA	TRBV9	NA	TGTGCCAGCAGTGTAGGGGGTTCCATCGGGGAGCTGTTTTTT	CASSVGGSIGELFF